This entry features one T cell receptor (beta chain) sequence. Its target antigen remains unknown. Base qualities are not provided; no much larger clone lies one nucleotide away. This sample was included in a study of blood T cell repertoires in COVID-19 (dated by TCRdb to about 2020). For the study in its entirety: Samples covering the acute and convalescent phases of COVID-19 were provided by collaborators in the United States, Italy and Spain. The sample metadata nearly always contained a de-identified subject ID, COVID-19 status, age in years and sex. The dataset comprised deeply sampled blood TCRbeta repertoires from subjects exposed to, actively infected with, or recovered from COVID-19. HLA class I and class II types, where available, came from metadata supplied by the sample provider rather than from assay-based typing. The samples were drawn from two sources: the first 160 participants of the ongoing ImmuneRACE study, and fewer than 1,500 subjects contributed by 6 global collaborators. The repertoires were released in a freely available public database intended as a resource for research on the immune response to SARS-CoV-2. The material from the prospective study consisted of cDNA or gDNA derived from T cells, B-cell-depleted T cells, or PBMCs.

Participants in the prospective study were enrolled through a virtual design, were aged roughly 18 to 90 years, and lived in under 25 United States geographic areas. In the prospective study, cohorts were assigned on the basis of participant-reported clinical history obtained from a screening survey and a study questionnaire. ImmuneRACE Cohort 3 recovered participants were defined by two consecutive negative NP/OP PCR tests, healthcare professional clearance, or symptom resolution. Mobile phlebotomists in the prospective study collected whole blood, serum and a nasopharyngeal or oropharyngeal swab from every participant. Additional blood draws and questionnaires over an approximately two-month period could optionally be provided by prospective study participants. Before DNA extraction, prospective study blood samples were shipped either frozen or at room temperature. On the study overall, not on this receptor specifically: How much clinical and demographic metadata was included differed by source and by participant, and the metadata was provided uncurated.

Looking up the germline V gene (reference sequence) yields CDR1 LNHDA and CDR2 SQIVND. The CDR3 starts with the cysteine, ends with the phenylalanine, and has 13 residues. Only CDR3 DNA is held: 39 bases, read in frame from base 1. The V end gives up 6 bases and the J end 8 bases, leaving 5 bases in the junction not matched to a gene. TCRbeta CDR3 regions were amplified from genomic DNA by means of the immunoSEQ Assay, a bias-controlled multiplex PCR. The original methods were these. Nucleated cell counts per sample were estimated from amplification of reference gene primers within the assay. Sequence reads were collapsed and filtered to measure the absolute abundance of every unique TCRbeta CDR3 rearrangement. For each sample, productive Simpson clonality was calculated by taking the square root of Simpson's diversity index across productive rearrangements. The source is immuneACCESS, and TCRdb retained only in-frame sequences with V and J called. Part of the clones is not carried over; for the studies checked, unresolved V genes explain less than half of this, and the remainder is unexplained. V and J calls and clone size are copied from that table; D and trimming were computed from the DNA. This sample has hundreds of thousands of clones in its table, and approximately 90% of those were observed once. The biggest ten clones account for approximately 8% of the sample.

The chain is assembled from TRBV19 and TRBJ2-1; the central 9 bases match TRBD1. What was sequenced was PBMCs or T cells enriched from blood (not recorded which). This sequence was found in a woman between 55 and 75 years old who had recovered from COVID-19. The nucleotides are TGTGCCAGTAGCATACAGGGGGCGGATGAGCAGTTCTTC. Translated, this is CASSIQGADEQFF.